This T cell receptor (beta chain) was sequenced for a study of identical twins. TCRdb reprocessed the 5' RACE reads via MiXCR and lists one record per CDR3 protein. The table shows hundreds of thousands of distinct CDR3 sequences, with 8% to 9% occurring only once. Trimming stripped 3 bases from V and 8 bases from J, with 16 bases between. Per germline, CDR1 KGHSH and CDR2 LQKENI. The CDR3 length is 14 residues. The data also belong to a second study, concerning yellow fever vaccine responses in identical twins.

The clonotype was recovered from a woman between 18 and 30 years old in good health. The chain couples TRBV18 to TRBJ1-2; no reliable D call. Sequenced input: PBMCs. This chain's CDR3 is CASSPVEGSYGYTF. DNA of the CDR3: TGTGCCAGCTCACCGGTAGAGGGCTCGTACGGCTACACCTTC.